Sequencing of this TCR beta chain was carried out in a study of cytomegalovirus exposure and HLA in healthy donors. On the study more broadly: Unique TCR beta sequences numbering some 120 million came from around 180 million T cells in an earlier analysis.

Use of 60 Vbeta and 13 Jbeta primers characterized the PCR. Profiled with immunoSEQ multiplex PCR; TCRdb holds only in-frame clones, not every one. The data hold about 94,000 clones, with 50% to 80% observed a single time. V was trimmed by 5 bases and J by 7 bases, leaving 15 bases between them. Germline lookup yields CDR1 MGHDK and CDR2 SYGVNS. The CDR3 consists of 14 residues. This clone was recorded a few times. Its antigen is currently unknown. Study findings and constraints: Immune exposure information available was restricted to CMV serostatus. Some highly shared sequence variants likely arose as a pipeline artifact.

Though nominally healthy at sampling, donors likely had unrecorded immune exposures. Sequencing was carried out using PBMCs. The chain combines TRBV25-1 with TRBJ1-5; D is perhaps TRBD1 (5 bases). The origin of this receptor is a man aged 25 to 45 in good health and CMV-seronegative. The DNA for the CDR3 is TGTGCCAGCAGTCTGCCAGGGTCGGTCCAGCCCCAGCATTTT. Protein sequence: CASSLPGSVQPQHF.